This record looks at one TCR beta chain sequence and its context. The table lists this clone with a few counts. This clone's antigen is unknown. Base-call qualities are not available, and no considerably larger clone is one nucleotide away. Counted from cysteine to phenylalanine, this CDR3 has 14 amino acids. This entry keeps only the CDR3 DNA: 42 bases, framed from base 1. CDR1 and CDR2, looked up from the germline V gene, are SGHDN and FVKESK. At the junction V is shortened by 3 bases and J by 4 bases, with 10 bases in between. The sample comes from a study of control samples from healthy donors and cancer patients (dated by TCRdb to the early 2020s). Library construction relied on the immunoSEQ multiplex PCR assay. TCRdb limited this immuneACCESS table to in-frame rearrangements with V and J called. A share of clones is missing; checked studies link under half to unresolved V genes, and the rest is unexplained. Present in this sample are around 100,000 clones, around 89% of which were seen just once. The top ten clones comprise about 18% of the sample.

This chain is built from TRBV14 and TRBJ2-4, with a weak D call of TRBD1 (6 bases match). This clonotype was obtained from a man between 60 and 75 years old with lung cancer. Sequenced material: PBMCs. The CDR3 reads CASSQVTGKNIQYF. The DNA sequence is TGTGCCAGCAGCCAGGTTACAGGGAAAAACATTCAGTACTTC.